A single sample is the source of the 21 T cell receptor beta chains below, sequenced in a study of blood T cell repertoires in COVID-19. Here immunoSEQ multiplex PCR was the method, and the copy in TCRdb shows in-frame clones only, minus some. This sample has about 380,000 clones, with approximately 81% found just once. The sample consisted of peripheral blood. The receptors originated from a woman aged 18 to 35 with acute or convalescent COVID-19.

This chain links TRBV6-2 or TRBV6-3 with TRBJ1-1, with 8 bases identical to TRBD1. Germline CDR1 is MNHEY and CDR2 is SVGEGT. This CDR3 has 16 residues. V was pared by 6 bases and J by 0 bases, with 9 bases of the junction left unmatched. This CDR3 reads CASSPLGQGLNTEAFF. The CDR3 DNA follows: TGTGCCAGCAGCCCCCTAGGACAGGGATTGAACACTGAAGCTTTCTTT.

This chain joins TRBV5-4 and TRBJ1-1; D call uncertain. CDR1 SGHNT and CDR2 YYREEE come from the germline V gene (reference sequence). This CDR3 is 13 amino acids long. V was shortened by 1 base and J by 7 bases, with 11 bases between the two germline ends. CDR3 residues: CASSLMPGREAFF. In DNA form, the CDR3 reads TGTGCCAGCAGCTTGATGCCGGGTCGTGAAGCTTTCTTT.

The rearrangement uses TRBV19 and TRBJ1-3; no definite D call. V lost 0 bases and J lost 2, with 8 bases in between. Germline V CDR1 and CDR2: LNHDA, SQIVND (reference sequence). CDR3 length equals 15 residues. The CDR3 bases are TGTGCCAGTAGTATAGATGGGAGTGCTGGAAACACCATATATTTT. As protein: CASSIDGSAGNTIYF.

V usage is TRBV24-1 and J usage is TRBJ2-2, with 8 bases that match TRBD2. The CDR3 extends over 14 amino acids. The germline V gene encodes CDR1 KGHDR and CDR2 SFDVKD. Unmatched junction bases numbered 3, after V lost 7 bases and J lost 3 bases. As DNA, the CDR3 is TGTGCCACCAGCCGGGGGGGGGACACCGGGGAGCTGTTTTTT. Encoded protein: CATSRGGDTGELFF.

This chain connects TRBV28 to TRBJ1-2; 9 nucleotides agree with TRBD1. This CDR3 has 18 amino acids. The germline V gene encodes CDR1 MDHEN and CDR2 SYDVKM. V gave up 4 bases and J gave up 0 bases; unmatched junction bases: 12. The CDR3 DNA sequence: TGTGCCAGCAGTTCTGTAAGACCGGGACAGGGAACTAACTATGGCTACACCTTC. Its translation is CASSSVRPGQGTNYGYTF.

This sequence joins TRBV2 and TRBJ2-1; 14 nucleotides match TRBD2. The V and J ends lost 6 bases and 3 bases, in that order; junction bases with no gene match: 10. This CDR3 has 18 amino acids. Germline V gives CDR1 SNHLY, CDR2 FYNNEI. The CDR3 bases are TGTGCCAGCAGGGAGGGACTAGCGGGAGTAGGCGGCTACAATGAGCAGTTCTTC. Protein: CASREGLAGVGGYNEQFF.

The chain has TRBV6-1 and TRBJ2-5; D might be TRBD2 (5 bases). CDR1 MNHNS and CDR2 SASEGT come from the germline V gene. This CDR3 region has 16 residues. Trimming removed 0 bases at V and 5 bases at J, with 16 bases between. CDR3 sequence reads: CASSEAIAPGRETQYF. The CDR3 nucleotides are TGTGCCAGCAGTGAAGCCATCGCCCCGGGAAGGGAGACCCAGTACTTC.

The genes are TRBV7-3 and TRBJ2-3; 8 nucleotides align to TRBD2. V gave up 4 bases and J gave up 5 bases; unmatched junction bases: 8. From germline, CDR1 is SGHTA and CDR2 FQGTGA. The CDR3 length is 15 residues. The CDR3 is CASSWTGGAVDTQYF. CDR3 DNA sequence: TGTGCCAGCAGCTGGACCGGGGGGGCCGTAGATACGCAGTATTTT.

The rearrangement links TRBV27 to TRBJ2-2; a weak D match, TRBD1 (6 bases). V dropped 6 bases and J dropped 0 bases, with 14 bases sitting between them. The CDR3 contains 16 residues. CDR1 is MNHEY and CDR2 is SMNVEV in the germline V gene (reference sequence). Here the CDR3 reads CASRASGHANTGELFF. Here the CDR3 DNA reads TGTGCCAGCAGAGCCTCGGGACATGCGAACACCGGGGAGCTGTTTTTT.

This chain uses TRBV6-5 with TRBJ1-3; perhaps TRBD1 as D (6 bases). Germline V gives CDR1 MNHEY, CDR2 SVGAGI. This CDR3 spans 15 amino acids. V was shortened by 2 bases and J by 4 bases, with 12 bases between the two germline ends. The CDR3 spells CASSYEGVRGNTIYF. In nucleotides, the CDR3 is TGTGCCAGCAGTTACGAGGGGGTGCGCGGAAACACCATATATTTT.

The chain employs TRBV29-1 and TRBJ1-1; no reliable D call. The ends were cut back, 5 bases at V and 0 bases at J, with 7 bases in the middle. Germline V gene sequence: CDR1 SQVTM, CDR2 ANQGSEA. The CDR3 runs to 12 residues. CDR3 bases: TGCAGCGTTACGACAATGAACACTGAAGCTTTCTTT. Protein: CSVTTMNTEAFF.

The J gene is TRBJ1-4, the V gene TRBV2; 7 nucleotides agree with TRBD1. CDR1 is SNHLY and CDR2 is FYNNEI in the germline V gene. Trimming removed 2 bases from V and 2 bases from J; junction bases left unmatched: 2. This CDR3 contains 15 residues. The CDR3 region is CASSESRGTNEKLFF. The CDR3 region has the DNA TGTGCCAGCAGTGAATCCAGGGGGACTAATGAAAAACTGTTTTTT.

The chain combines TRBV7-9 with TRBJ2-7; D not resolved. The CDR3 covers 14 residues. Germline V gene lookup returns CDR1 SEHNR and CDR2 FQNEAQ (reference sequence). Deletions cut 2 bases from V and 2 bases from J, with 10 bases between. CDR3 bases: TGTGCCAGCAGCTTAACCCCAACACCCTACGAGCAGTACTTC. Encoded protein: CASSLTPTPYEQYF.

V gene TRBV24-1 combines with J gene TRBJ2-2, with TRBD2 identical over 7 bases. Germline V lookup: CDR1 KGHDR, CDR2 SFDVKD. V trimming: 0 bases; J trimming: 2 bases; junction bases outside the gene matches: 2. The length of the CDR3 is 16 residues. The CDR3 DNA sequence: TGTGCCACCAGTGATTTGAAGCGGGATAACACCGGGGAGCTGTTTTTT. Amino acid sequence: CATSDLKRDNTGELFF.

The chain links TRBV9 to TRBJ2-2; D ambiguous. This CDR3 comprises 11 residues. From germline, CDR1 is SGDLS and CDR2 YYNGEE. The V end was cut by 4 bases, the J end by 5 bases, with 3 bases between. The chain's CDR3 is CASSLTGELFF. The CDR3 DNA follows: TGTGCCAGCAGCCTTACCGGGGAGCTGTTTTTT. Full variable domain (rest looked up from reference TRBV9 and TRBJ2-2): DSGVTQTPKHLITATGQRVTLRCSPRSGDLSVYWYQQSLDQGLQFLIQYYNGEERAKGNILERFSAQQFPDLHSELNLSSLELGDSALYFCASSLTGELFFGEGSRLTVL.

The V call is TRBV6-1, the J call TRBJ2-4; TRBD2 matches at 7 bases. Germline V CDR1 and CDR2: MNHNS, SASEGT. The ends lost 0 bases at V and 2 bases at J; junction bases unmatched: 7. The CDR3 totals 17 residues. Here the CDR3 DNA reads TGTGCCAGCAGTGAAGCGGGGGGGGACGGAACCAAAAACATTCAGTACTTC. It encodes CASSEAGGDGTKNIQYF.

This clone was counted only a few times. V gene TRBV6-5 combines with J gene TRBJ2-7, with D possibly TRBD2 on 5 matching bases. V was pared by 11 bases and J by 3 bases, with 17 bases between. Germline lookup yields CDR1 MNHEY and CDR2 SVGAGI. This CDR3 has 13 residues. CDR3 in amino acids: CASAPGDFYEQYF. CDR3 sequence (DNA): TGTGCCTCCGCCCCCGGGGATTTCTACGAGCAGTACTTC.

The sample holds a few counts of this clone. The chain has TRBV19 and TRBJ1-2; the D gene is possibly TRBD1 (5 bases). CDR3 length: 15 residues. CDR1 LNHDA and CDR2 SQIVND come from the germline V gene (reference sequence). Between the trimmed V and J ends, which lost 9 bases and 4 bases, there was a span of 21 bases. The CDR3 spells CASNPRTGVGYGYTF. DNA for the CDR3: TGTGCCAGCAACCCGCGGACGGGGGTTGGCTATGGCTACACCTTC.

The J gene is TRBJ2-1, the V gene TRBV11-3; maybe TRBD2 (6 bases). With 5 bases removed from V and 9 bases from J, the gap between germline ends came to 11 bases. The CDR3 has 12 residues. Germline V gene data show CDR1 as SGHNT and CDR2 as YENEEA. The DNA of the CDR3 is TGTGCCAGCAGCCGTCGGGGGAGTGAGCAGTTCTTC. The encoded protein is CASSRRGSEQFF.

DNA of the CDR3: TGTGCCAGCAGCCAAGACAGAGGACAGCCCCAGCATTTT. Translation gives CASSQDRGQPQHF. The genes are TRBV6-6 and TRBJ1-5, with D tentatively TRBD1 (5 bases). The CDR3 is 13 amino acids. V shed 6 bases and J shed 7 bases, with 13 bases lying between them. CDR1 and CDR2 (germline): MNHNY, SVGAGI (reference sequence).

The rearrangement joins TRBV30 to TRBJ2-1; a weak D match, TRBD2 (6 bases). V was cut by 8 bases and J by 10 bases, with 15 bases left in between. Germline CDR1 GTSNPN, CDR2 SVGIG (reference sequence). The CDR3 runs 11 residues. The CDR3: CAAGRGIEQFF. CDR3 coding DNA: TGTGCCGCGGGAAGGGGAATCGAGCAGTTCTTC.